This T cell receptor beta chain came from a study of blood T cell repertoires in COVID-19. Overall study context: PBMCs, B-cell-depleted T cells, or T cells provided the cDNA or gDNA that made up the material.

The CDR3 runs to 13 residues. From germline, CDR1 is KGHDR and CDR2 SFDVKD. V gave up 9 bases and J gave up 2 bases, with 12 bases separating them. Method: immunoSEQ multiplex PCR; TCRdb's copy keeps in-frame clones and lacks some. The table lists around 100,000 clones, 85% to 90% of them singletons. V and J are TRBV24-1 and TRBJ1-2; D gene unclear. Sequences were obtained from peripheral blood. This clonotype was sampled from a woman between 45 and 65 years old with acute or convalescent COVID-19. DNA of the CDR3: TGTGCCACCGCGCCTGGAGGGAACTATGGCTACACCTTC. This codes for CATAPGGNYGYTF.